This entry concerns a single TCR beta chain. Its antigen is not known. Primers for the PCR totalled 60 Vbeta and 13 Jbeta. The assay was immunoSEQ multiplex PCR, and TCRdb's table has in-frame clones only and misses some. In the table there are about 260,000 clones, about four fifths of which are singletons. Losses at the gene ends were 4 bases for V and 5 bases for J; bases not matched to a gene: 10. The CDR3 contains 15 residues. In germline, CDR1 is MDHEN, CDR2 SYDVKM. The data were taken from a study of cytomegalovirus exposure and HLA in healthy donors. Study overall: Samples from HLA-typed donors yielded approximately 80 million unique TCRs in an early data release.

Findings and limits, study-wide: HLA restriction was apparent for most CMV-associated TCR beta chains in a later analysis. The authors later found TCR association rates varying by HLA locus, with DRB1 most and HLA-C fewest.

Sampled while nominally healthy, donors likely had unrecorded immune exposures. The specimen sequenced was PBMCs. The chain has TRBV28 and TRBJ1-1; 7 bases align to TRBD1. The TCR was taken from a middle-aged woman in good health and CMV-seropositive. CDR3 residues: CASSSTGRGGTEAFF. CDR3 bases: TGTGCCAGCAGTTCGACAGGGCGAGGAGGAACTGAAGCTTTCTTT. Full variable domain (outside the CDR3, taken from reference TRBV28 and TRBJ1-1): DVKVTQSSRYLVKRTGEKVFLECVQDMDHENMFWYRQDPGLGLRLIYFSYDVKMKEKGDIPEGYSVSREKKERFSLILESASTNQTSMYLCASSSTGRGGTEAFFGQGTRLTVV.